This T cell receptor beta chain was recorded in a study of shared clonotypes between healthy human individuals. Donors, without exception, were Caucasian adults residing in Nashville, Tennessee. CD4+ cells were split into CD45RA+ naive and CD45RA-negative memory subsets. Produced via immunoSEQ multiplex PCR; TCRdb's table is partial and in-frame only. In the table there are hundreds of thousands of clones, about three quarters of which are singletons. V lost 0 bases to trimming and J lost 7 bases; unmatched junction nucleotides: 5. The CDR3 extends over 15 amino acids. The germline CDR1 and CDR2 sequences are KGHSH and LQKENI.

The sample was memory CD4+ T cells sorted from blood. Described subset: CD45RA-negative fraction. The rearrangement joins TRBV18 to TRBJ2-2; 7 positions match TRBD1. The sequence was collected from a woman aged 25 to 39 in good health. The CDR3 nucleotides read TGTGCCAGCTCACCACCACAGGGGTTCGGCGGGGAGCTGTTTTTT. Its translation is CASSPPQGFGGELFF.